The 25 T cell receptor beta chains below were found in one sample sequenced in a study of blood T cell repertoires in COVID-19. Some clones are missing from TCRdb's copy, which holds only in-frame ones; the method was immunoSEQ multiplex PCR. This table holds 200,000 to 250,000 clones, about 90% found once. Specimen: PBMCs or T cells enriched from blood (not recorded which). Every receptor here comes from a man aged 30-40 years who had been exposed to COVID-19.

The CDR3 DNA follows: TGTGCCAGCAGTGATACTCTCGCTGGGGCCAACGTCCTGACTTTC. This encodes CASSDTLAGANVLTF. The chain couples TRBV6-1 to TRBJ2-6, with D unresolved. The ends were cut back, 3 bases at V and 2 bases at J, with 8 bases in the middle. From germline, CDR1 is MNHNS and CDR2 SASEGT. The CDR3 has 15 amino acids.

This chain joins TRBV7-9 and TRBJ1-2; D unresolved. V lost 0 bases to trimming and J lost 2 bases, with 10 bases between them. The CDR3 totals 15 residues. CDR1 and CDR2 from the germline V gene are SEHNR and FQNEAQ (reference sequence). For the CDR3, the DNA is TGTGCCAGCAGCTTAGCTGAGACTGCAAACTATGGCTACACCTTC. Translation: CASSLAETANYGYTF.

The J gene is TRBJ1-5, the V gene TRBV10-3; 8 positions agree with TRBD1. Trimming at V came to 3 bases and at J to 8 bases, leaving 9 bases not matched to a gene. Germline V gene lookup returns CDR1 ENHRY and CDR2 SYGVKD. CDR3 length: 15 amino acids. The CDR3 sequence is CAISDSGGPREPQHF. The CDR3 DNA reads TGTGCCATCAGTGACTCAGGGGGCCCGCGGGAGCCCCAGCATTTT.

This clone was detected many times. J is TRBJ2-1 and V is TRBV25-1, with a tentative D call TRBD1 (6 bases). CDR1 and CDR2 from the germline V gene are MGHDK and SYGVNS. Trimming stripped 3 bases from V and 4 bases from J, with 13 bases between. CDR3 size: 15 residues. The CDR3 sequence: CASSDFKGDYNEQFF. In DNA, the CDR3 is TGTGCCAGCAGTGATTTTAAGGGGGATTACAATGAGCAGTTCTTC.

With respect to this clone: At the DNA level, this CDR3 is encoded by other sequences in the same sample as well. The chain links TRBV5-4 to TRBJ2-5, with D maybe TRBD2 (6 bases). The germline V gene encodes CDR1 SGHNT and CDR2 YYREEE (reference sequence). Trimming took 0 bases from V and 5 from J, leaving 8 bases between them. This CDR3 region has 13 residues. The chain's CDR3 is CASSLAGGETQYF. In DNA, the CDR3 is TGTGCCAGCAGCTTGGCCGGGGGTGAGACCCAGTACTTC. Full variable domain (rest looked up from reference TRBV5-4 and TRBJ2-5): ETGVTQSPTHLIKTRGQQVTLRCSSQSGHNTVSWYQQALGQGPQFIFQYYREEENGRGNFPPRFSGLQFPNYSSELNVNALELDDSALYLCASSLAGGETQYFGPGTRLLVL.

The sample holds a few counts of this clone. The rearrangement uses TRBV7-9 and TRBJ2-2, with D possibly matching TRBD1 (6 bases). Per germline, CDR1 SEHNR and CDR2 FQNEAQ (reference sequence). V was pared by 4 bases and J by 2 bases, with 8 bases between. CDR3 length: 14 amino acids. The CDR3, as DNA: TGTGCCAGCAGCTGGGACACTAACACCGGGGAGCTGTTTTTT. It encodes CASSWDTNTGELFF.

V gene TRBV7-9 combines with J gene TRBJ1-2; 7 positions match TRBD1. CDR3 length: 16 residues. J lost 4 bases, V lost 1 base, and 9 bases had no gene match. Looked up from germline, CDR1 is SEHNR and CDR2 is FQNEAQ (reference sequence). Here the CDR3 reads CASSLGGQSTIYGYTF. The CDR3 bases are TGTGCCAGCAGCTTAGGGGGACAGTCGACGATCTATGGCTACACCTTC.

V usage is TRBV10-1 and J usage is TRBJ2-7; the D is unclear. Trimming stripped 0 bases from V and 6 bases from J, with 9 bases between. This CDR3 comprises 13 residues. Germline values: CDR1 WNHNN, CDR2 SYGVQD (reference sequence). CDR3 protein: CASSESGRGEQYF. CDR3 in DNA: TGCGCCAGCAGTGAGTCTGGAAGAGGCGAGCAGTACTTC.

This chain links TRBV11-2 with TRBJ1-2; maybe TRBD1 (6 bases). The CDR3 is made up of 14 amino acids. Germline V gene sequence: CDR1 SGHAT, CDR2 FQNNGV. Trimming removed 0 bases from V and 7 bases from J, with 12 bases in between. The CDR3 sequence: CASSLDLYRAGYTF. The DNA of the CDR3 is TGTGCCAGCAGCTTAGATTTATACAGGGCTGGCTACACCTTC.

The rearrangement uses TRBV5-6 and TRBJ2-1, with 8 bases fitting TRBD1. There are 15 residues in the CDR3. Looked up from germline, CDR1 is SGHDT and CDR2 is YYEEEE. V shed 1 base, J shed 0 bases, and the junction held 0 bases outside the gene matches. CDR3 in DNA: TGTGCCAGCAGCTTGACAGGGGGCTCCTACAATGAGCAGTTCTTC. It specifies CASSLTGGSYNEQFF.

The rearrangement links TRBV6-5 to TRBJ2-3; TRBD2 agrees at 12 bases. The CDR3 loop spans 16 amino acids. Trimming removed 4 bases from V and 5 bases from J; junction bases left unmatched: 7. Germline loops: CDR1 MNHEY, CDR2 SVGAGI. CDR3 nucleotides: TGTGCCAGCAGTTGGCTAGCGGGGGGGCCGGAAGATACGCAGTATTTT. Its translation is CASSWLAGGPEDTQYF.

This clone was detected only a few times. The chain uses TRBV11-2 and TRBJ1-1; 7 nucleotides line up with TRBD1. The CDR3 spans 14 residues. Germline-derived CDR1 and CDR2 are SGHAT and FQNNGV. Losses at the gene ends were 0 bases for V and 11 bases for J; bases not matched to a gene: 9. The CDR3 DNA is TGTGCCAGCAGCTTAGATGTACAGGGGCTTTCGGCTTTCTTT. This translates into CASSLDVQGLSAFF.

The CDR3 loop is CASSQQGNNEKLFF. CDR3 sequence (DNA): TGCGCCAGCAGTCAACAGGGAAATAATGAAAAACTGTTTTTT. V usage is TRBV23-1 and J usage is TRBJ1-4; perhaps TRBD1 as D (5 bases). TRBV23-1 is filed as an ORF, its function uncertain. Trimming took 2 bases from V and 4 from J, leaving 8 bases between them. There are 14 residues in the CDR3.

This clone was observed a few times. This rearrangement joins TRBV19 to TRBJ1-1; 8 bases are shared with TRBD1. The CDR3 sequence is 13 residues long. CDR1 is LNHDA, CDR2 SQIVND, per germline (reference sequence). The ends lost 3 bases at V and 5 bases at J; junction bases unmatched: 2. CDR3 amino acids: CASSITGGTEAFF. The CDR3 DNA reads as TGTGCCAGTAGTATTACAGGGGGAACTGAAGCTTTCTTT.

The J gene is TRBJ2-5, the V gene TRBV14; a possible D gene is TRBD1 (6 bases). The germline V gene encodes CDR1 SGHDN and CDR2 FVKESK. CDR3 length: 14 amino acids. The V end lost 3 bases, the J end lost 8 bases, and 16 bases lay between the germline ends. CDR3 protein: CASSQLQGRRTQYF. CDR3 DNA sequence: TGTGCCAGCAGCCAGTTACAGGGACGTAGAACCCAGTACTTC. Full variable domain (remainder filled in from reference TRBV14 and TRBJ2-5): EAGVTQFPSHSVIEKGQTVTLRCDPISGHDNLYWYRRVMGKEIKFLLHFVKESKQDESGMPNNRFLAERTGGTYSTLKVQPAELEDSGVYFCASSQLQGRRTQYFGPGTRLLVL.

The chain is built from TRBV10-2 and TRBJ2-3, with TRBD1 matching over 7 bases. There are 17 residues in the CDR3. The V gene end was trimmed by 2 bases and the J gene end by 2 bases; junction bases not matched to a gene: 10. Germline CDR1 reads WSHSY; CDR2 reads SAAADI. The CDR3 DNA is TGCGCCAGCAGTGAGACGATGGACAGGACAACCACAGATACGCAGTATTTT. It is translated as CASSETMDRTTTDTQYF.

This chain's CDR3 is CASSLDRRNIQYF. The DNA of the CDR3 is TGTGCCAGCAGTTTAGACAGGCGGAACATTCAGTACTTC. The chain combines TRBV12-3 or TRBV12-4 with TRBJ2-4; D is perhaps TRBD1 (5 bases). This CDR3 has 13 residues. V was clipped by 1 base and J by 7 bases, with 8 bases between them.

The chain has TRBV3-1 (or the pseudogene TRBV3-2) and TRBJ1-1; D may be TRBD1 (5 bases). The CDR3 spans 14 residues. The V gene's germline CDR1 is LGHDT and CDR2 YNNKEL (reference sequence). The germline V and J ends were trimmed by 6 bases and 2 bases, with 13 bases remaining between them. CDR3 region: CASSPAQANTEAFF. CDR3 sequence (DNA): TGTGCCAGCAGTCCCGCACAGGCTAACACTGAAGCTTTCTTT.

V usage is TRBV6-1 and J usage is TRBJ1-2, with TRBD1 matching over 7 bases. The ends lost 8 bases at V and 8 bases at J; junction bases unmatched: 11. The CDR3 runs to 13 residues. The germline V gene has CDR1 MNHNS and CDR2 SASEGT. DNA for the CDR3: TGTGCCAGCGTTCTTGAGGGGGCGTCGGGCTACACCTTC. Translated, it gives CASVLEGASGYTF.

The chain uses TRBV7-9 and TRBJ1-1; 10 bases are shared with TRBD1. Germline CDR1 and CDR2: SEHNR and FQNEAQ (reference sequence). The CDR3 is 15 amino acids. V gave up 11 bases and J gave up 0 bases; unmatched junction bases: 9. CDR3: CAPSPTGGMNTEAFF. DNA of the CDR3: TGTGCCCCCAGCCCGACAGGGGGCATGAACACTGAAGCTTTCTTT.

The chain links TRBV9 to TRBJ2-2; 7 nucleotides align to TRBD1. CDR3 length: 14 residues. The junction had 4 bases not matched to a gene; V was cut back by 4 bases and J by 4 bases. Looked up from germline, CDR1 is SGDLS and CDR2 is YYNGEE. The CDR3 coding sequence is TGTGCCAGCAGCCCCCGGGACAGCACCGGGGAGCTGTTTTTT. Translating gives CASSPRDSTGELFF.

The CDR3 sequence: CASTVARQGKETQYF. The CDR3 DNA reads TGTGCCAGCACCGTAGCCCGGCAGGGAAAAGAGACCCAGTACTTC. The rearrangement uses TRBV5-6 and TRBJ2-5, with D perhaps matching TRBD1 (5 bases). V lost 6 bases and J 3 bases, leaving 18 bases between the germline ends. Germline V gene lookup returns CDR1 SGHDT and CDR2 YYEEEE. This CDR3 is built from 15 residues. Based on the CDR3 plus reference TRBV5-6 and TRBJ2-5, the full variable domain is DAGVTQSPTHLIKTRGQQVTLRCSPKSGHDTVSWYQQALGQGPQFIFQYYEEEERQRGNFPDRFSGHQFPNYSSELNVNALLLGDSALYLCASTVARQGKETQYFGPGTRLLVL.

The rearrangement links TRBV12-5 to TRBJ1-5; TRBD1 is a possible D gene (5 bases). The CDR3 is made up of 14 amino acids. Germline V gene lookup returns CDR1 LGHNT and CDR2 FRNRAP. V was clipped by 1 base and J by 2 bases, with 6 bases between them. The CDR3 is CASGLEQGNQPQHF. In DNA, the CDR3 is TGTGCTAGTGGTTTGGAACAGGGCAATCAGCCCCAGCATTTT.

The rearrangement joins TRBV4-2 to TRBJ1-4; D is ambiguous. CDR1 is LGHNA and CDR2 is YNFKEQ in the germline V gene. V was shortened by 1 base and J by 2 bases, with 11 bases between the two germline ends. The CDR3 covers 16 residues. The CDR3 sequence is CASSQVQIGTNEKLFF. The CDR3 region has the DNA TGTGCCAGCAGCCAAGTACAGATTGGGACTAATGAAAAACTGTTTTTT.

The J gene is TRBJ2-7, the V gene TRBV7-2; D may be TRBD1 (6 bases). The CDR3 is 15 amino acids. Germline assignment: CDR1 SGHTA and CDR2 FQGNSA. The V and J ends lost 6 bases and 0 bases respectively, with 15 bases between them. The DNA of the CDR3 is TGTGCCAGCAGTATGGACAGAGAGATCTCCTACGAGCAGTACTTC. This sequence encodes CASSMDREISYEQYF.